The 21 T cell receptor beta chains in this list originate from one sample, sequenced in a study of CD8+CD57+ T cells in acquired aplastic anemia. Genomic DNA, serving as template, underwent TCR beta VDJ and CDR3 profiling. TCRdb reanalysed the reads using MiXCR and keeps one entry per CDR3 protein. The sample includes 150,000 to 200,000 distinct CDR3 sequences, 45% to 55% of them seen just once. Selection for sequencing was limited to patients who had shown CD8+CD57+ cell expansion by flow cytometry. What was sequenced was sorted CD4+, CD8+, or CD8+CD57+ T cells (not recorded which) from PBMCs. The receptors shown here come from a human donor with aplastic anemia.

V is TRBV2 and J is TRBJ1-2; D is possibly TRBD1 (5 bases). CDR3 length: 15 residues. Germline CDR1 SNHLY, CDR2 FYNNEI. V lost 3 bases and J 0 bases, leaving 11 bases between the germline ends. The CDR3 protein is CASSDRAVANYGYTF. The CDR3 DNA reads TGTGCCAGCAGTGACAGGGCCGTAGCTAACTATGGCTACACCTTC.

This clonotype was seen many times. This chain connects TRBV9 to TRBJ2-7; TRBD2 aligns across 10 bases. CDR3 length: 14 residues. Germline V gene sequence: CDR1 SGDLS, CDR2 YYNGEE. J was trimmed by 2 bases and V by 3 bases; bases with no gene match: 2. This CDR3 is CASSAGLAAYEQYF. The CDR3 nucleotides read TGTGCCAGCAGCGCAGGACTAGCGGCCTACGAGCAGTACTTC.

The chain links TRBV6-5 to TRBJ1-6; no clear D gene. With 4 bases removed from V and 7 bases from J, the gap between germline ends came to 14 bases. Germline values: CDR1 MNHEY, CDR2 SVGAGI. This CDR3 comprises 15 residues. CDR3 residues: CASSSRTMENSPLHF. The CDR3 coding sequence is TGTGCCAGCAGTTCACGTACCATGGAGAATTCACCCCTCCACTTT.

V and J are TRBV2 and TRBJ2-7; 11 nucleotides match TRBD2. In germline, CDR1 is SNHLY, CDR2 FYNNEI. The junction had 3 bases not matched to a gene; V was cut back by 4 bases and J by 1 base. This CDR3 contains 15 residues. CDR3: CASSVIAGGSYEQYF. CDR3 DNA: TGTGCCAGCAGTGTTATAGCGGGGGGGTCCTACGAGCAGTACTTC.

This clonotype turned up a few times. The genes are TRBV10-1 and TRBJ1-5; D is perhaps TRBD1 (5 bases). The V gene lost 11 bases and the J gene lost 10 bases, with 21 bases spanning the gap. This CDR3 is built from 13 residues. Germline V gene data show CDR1 as WNHNN and CDR2 as SYGVQD (reference sequence). The CDR3 reads CAPTGTRWVPQHF. Here the CDR3 DNA reads TGCGCCCCAACCGGGACGCGGTGGGTTCCCCAGCATTTT.

V and J are TRBV25-1 and TRBJ2-7, with D possibly TRBD2 on 5 matching bases. CDR1 is MGHDK and CDR2 is SYGVNS in the germline V gene. Trimming left V 4 bases short and J 3 bases short, with 10 bases between. The CDR3 extends over 13 amino acids. The DNA of the CDR3 is TGTGCCAGCAGTGCCTCCGAGGGCTACGAGCAGTACTTC. Its protein is CASSASEGYEQYF.

A note on this clonotype: It may be a read error: a sequence one base away is much more abundant. The chain links TRBV19 to TRBJ1-1; D possibly corresponds to TRBD1 (5 bases). Trimming took 5 bases from V and 1 from J, leaving 11 bases between them. In germline, CDR1 is LNHDA, CDR2 SQIVND (reference sequence). The CDR3 is 14 amino acids. CDR3 coding DNA: TGTGCCAGTAGTCAACAGGCGGGGAACACTGAAGCTTTCTTT. Translation: CASSQQAGNTEAFF.

This clonotype was observed at least ten times. The chain joins TRBV9 to TRBJ1-4; a weak D match, TRBD1 (5 bases). Trimming pared 0 bases from V and 4 bases from J, leaving 13 bases between. From germline, CDR1 is SGDLS and CDR2 YYNGEE. This CDR3 comprises 16 residues. CDR3 loop: CASSVAEGDYNEKLFF. As DNA, the CDR3 is TGTGCCAGCAGCGTAGCCGAAGGGGATTATAATGAAAAACTGTTTTTT.

This CDR3 reads CASSPPRFGARETQYF. DNA of the CDR3: TGTGCCAGCAGCCCCCCCCGCTTTGGGGCCCGGGAGACCCAGTACTTC. The chain recombines TRBV11-2 with TRBJ2-5; possibly TRBD1 for D (5 bases). The CDR3 length is 16 residues. CDR1 is SGHAT, CDR2 FQNNGV, per germline. Trimming stripped 5 bases from V and 5 bases from J, with 21 bases between.

V is TRBV4-2 and J is TRBJ2-1; 11 positions match TRBD2. This CDR3 has 16 residues. Looked up from germline, CDR1 is LGHNA and CDR2 is YNFKEQ. V shed 3 bases and J 5 bases; nucleotides not matched to a gene: 6. The CDR3 region is CASSHPLAGGNNEQFF. CDR3 bases: TGTGCCAGCAGCCACCCCCTAGCGGGAGGTAACAATGAGCAGTTCTTC.

The J gene is TRBJ2-5, the V gene TRBV5-6, with TRBD1 as a possible D gene (5 bases). There are 15 residues in the CDR3. Trimming cost V 1 base and J 2 bases, with 12 bases left between them. Germline V gives CDR1 SGHDT, CDR2 YYEEEE. CDR3 amino acids: CASSLRRYRQETQYF. The CDR3 region has the DNA TGTGCCAGCAGCTTGCGTCGGTACAGGCAAGAGACCCAGTACTTC.

This clonotype was observed once. A read error may be the cause here, since a much bigger clone is one base away. This chain joins TRBV12-5 and TRBJ2-1, with D perhaps TRBD2 (5 bases). The CDR3 has 14 amino acids. Germline lookup yields CDR1 LGHNT and CDR2 FRNRAP. CDR3 sequence reads: CASGGGSAGDEQLF. The CDR3 DNA is TGTGCTAGTGGGGGCGGGTCTGCCGGCGATGAGCAGCTCTTC.

The J gene is TRBJ1-5, the V gene TRBV19, with D tentatively TRBD1 (6 bases). The CDR3 contains 14 residues. Looked up from germline, CDR1 is LNHDA and CDR2 is SQIVND (reference sequence). V was shortened by 7 bases and J by 6 bases, with 16 bases between the two germline ends. This chain's CDR3 is CASTTDSNIQPQHF. CDR3 in DNA: TGTGCCAGTACTACGGACAGTAACATTCAGCCCCAGCATTTT.

The count of this clonotype is one. The V and J genes are TRBV19 and TRBJ1-4, with a weak D call TRBD1 (5 bases). The CDR3 contains 15 residues. Germline CDR1 reads LNHDA; CDR2 reads SQIVND (reference sequence). V gave up 6 bases and J gave up 7 bases, with 18 bases separating them. CDR3 loop: CASREQNKGSEKLFF. The DNA of the CDR3 is TGTGCCAGTAGAGAACAAAACAAGGGGAGTGAAAAACTGTTTTTT.

CDR3 in DNA: TGTGCCAGCAGTCAACGTATCAGGGGGCGCGCGTACTCACCCCTCCACTTT. This sequence encodes CASSQRIRGRAYSPLHF. The J gene is TRBJ1-6, the V gene TRBV12-3 or TRBV12-4; TRBD1 agrees at 8 bases. The CDR3 length is 17 residues. V lost 5 bases to trimming and J lost 10 bases; unmatched junction nucleotides: 16.

The CDR3, as DNA: TGCAGCGTGACTAGACAGGGAGGTAGTACAGATACGCAGTATTTT. It translates to CSVTRQGGSTDTQYF. V usage is TRBV29-1 and J usage is TRBJ2-3; a weak D match, TRBD1 (7 bases). The V end was cut by 6 bases, the J end by 3 bases, with 19 bases between. Germline lookup yields CDR1 SQVTM and CDR2 ANQGSEA. The length of the CDR3 is 15 residues.

This clonotype has a count of ten or more. The CDR3 is CASKDSGRANTEAFF. In DNA, the CDR3 is TGTGCCAGTAAGGATTCAGGGAGGGCGAACACTGAAGCTTTCTTT. This sequence joins TRBV19 and TRBJ1-1, with a possible D match to TRBD1 (5 bases). V lost 7 bases and J lost 1, with 16 bases in between. In germline, CDR1 is LNHDA, CDR2 SQIVND (reference sequence). There are 15 residues in the CDR3.

The chain combines TRBV15 with TRBJ1-2; 7 positions agree with TRBD1. The CDR3 contains 15 residues. After removal of 1 base from V and 5 bases from J, the junction contained 7 bases not matched to a gene. Per germline, CDR1 LNHNV and CDR2 YYDKDF (reference sequence). DNA for the CDR3: TGTGCCACCAGCAGAGTCCCCGGGACAGTATATGGCTACACCTTC. Protein product: CATSRVPGTVYGYTF.

The chain employs TRBV19 and TRBJ2-2; tentatively, D is TRBD2 (6 bases). The V end was cut by 3 bases, the J end by 2 bases, with 16 bases between. Germline V lookup: CDR1 LNHDA, CDR2 SQIVND (reference sequence). The CDR3 extends over 17 amino acids. The CDR3 spells CASSISLRRGNTGELFF. CDR3 nucleotides: TGTGCCAGTAGTATCAGCCTCAGGAGGGGTAACACCGGGGAGCTGTTTTTT.

At least ten counts were recorded for this clonotype. The V and J genes are TRBV11-2 and TRBJ1-6; TRBD1 agrees at 7 bases. The CDR3 extends over 18 amino acids. CDR1 is SGHAT, CDR2 FQNNGV, per germline. Unmatched junction bases numbered 20, after V lost 5 bases and J lost 10 bases. CDR3 sequence reads: CASSPKRGTGTEGSPLHF. DNA for the CDR3: TGTGCCAGCAGCCCGAAGAGAGGCACCGGGACAGAGGGGTCACCCCTCCACTTT. Drawing the rest from reference TRBV11-2 and TRBJ1-6, the complete variable domain is EAGVAQSPRYKIIEKRQSVAFWCNPISGHATLYWYQQILGQGPKLLIQFQNNGVVDDSQLPKDRFSAERLKGVDSTLKIQPAKLEDSAVYLCASSPKRGTGTEGSPLHFGNGTRLTVT.

This rearrangement joins TRBV4-1 to TRBJ1-6; D perhaps matches TRBD1 (6 bases). Germline V lookup: CDR1 MGHRA, CDR2 YSYEKL. V lost 5 bases to trimming and J lost 4 bases, with 9 bases between them. This CDR3 has 14 amino acids. CDR3 region: CASSSDSYNSPLHF. The CDR3 nucleotides are TGCGCCAGCAGCTCGGACAGTTATAATTCACCCCTCCACTTT.